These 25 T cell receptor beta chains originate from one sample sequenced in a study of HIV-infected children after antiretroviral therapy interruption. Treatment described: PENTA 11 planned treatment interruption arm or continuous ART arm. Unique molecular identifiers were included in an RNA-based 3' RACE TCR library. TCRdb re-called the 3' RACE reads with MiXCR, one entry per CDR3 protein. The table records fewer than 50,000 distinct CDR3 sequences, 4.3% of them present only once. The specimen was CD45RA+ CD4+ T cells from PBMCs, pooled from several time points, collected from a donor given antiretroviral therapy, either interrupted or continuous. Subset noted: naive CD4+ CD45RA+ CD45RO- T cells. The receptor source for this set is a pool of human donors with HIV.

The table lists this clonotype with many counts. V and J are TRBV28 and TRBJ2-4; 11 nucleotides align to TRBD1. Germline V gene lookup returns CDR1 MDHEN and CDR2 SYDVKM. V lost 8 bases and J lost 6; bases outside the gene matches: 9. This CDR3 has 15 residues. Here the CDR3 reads CASGKGGTGGNIQYF. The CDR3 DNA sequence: TGTGCCAGCGGAAAAGGCGGGACAGGGGGAAACATTCAGTACTTC.

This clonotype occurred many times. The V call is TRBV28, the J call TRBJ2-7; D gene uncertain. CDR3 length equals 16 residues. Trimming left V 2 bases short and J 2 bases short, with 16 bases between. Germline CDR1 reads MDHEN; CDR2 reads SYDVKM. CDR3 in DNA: TGTGCCAGCAGTTTACCAGTCCTCCCAGAGCCCTACGAGCAGTACTTC. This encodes CASSLPVLPEPYEQYF.

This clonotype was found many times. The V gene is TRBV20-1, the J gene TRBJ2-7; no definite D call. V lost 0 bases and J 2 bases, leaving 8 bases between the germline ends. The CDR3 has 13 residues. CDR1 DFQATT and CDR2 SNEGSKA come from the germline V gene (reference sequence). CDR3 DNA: TGCAGTGCTAGAGATCCCACTACCTACGAGCAGTACTTC. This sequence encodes CSARDPTTYEQYF.

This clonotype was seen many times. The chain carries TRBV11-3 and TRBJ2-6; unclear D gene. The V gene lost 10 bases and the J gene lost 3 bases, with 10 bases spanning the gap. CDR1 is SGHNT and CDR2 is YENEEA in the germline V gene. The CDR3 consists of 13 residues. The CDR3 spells CATTPLGANVLTF. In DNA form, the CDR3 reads TGTGCCACAACCCCCCTTGGGGCCAACGTCCTGACTTTC.

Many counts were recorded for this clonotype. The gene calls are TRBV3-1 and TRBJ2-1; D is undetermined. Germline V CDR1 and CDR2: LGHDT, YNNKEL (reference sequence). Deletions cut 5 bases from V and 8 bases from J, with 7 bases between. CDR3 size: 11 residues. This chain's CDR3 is CASSSDDEQFF. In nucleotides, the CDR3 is TGTGCCAGCAGCTCAGACGATGAGCAGTTCTTC.

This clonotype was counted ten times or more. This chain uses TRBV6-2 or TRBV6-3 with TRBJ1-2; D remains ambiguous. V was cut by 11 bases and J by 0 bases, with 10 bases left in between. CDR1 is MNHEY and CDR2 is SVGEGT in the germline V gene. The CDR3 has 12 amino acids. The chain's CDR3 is CASRGANYGYTF. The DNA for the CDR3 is TGTGCCTCCCGGGGAGCTAACTATGGCTACACCTTC.

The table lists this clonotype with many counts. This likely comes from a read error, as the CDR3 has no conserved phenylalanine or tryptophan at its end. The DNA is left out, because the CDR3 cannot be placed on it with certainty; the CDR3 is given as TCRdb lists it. The CDR3 reads CASSRIRTDPPG. The V and J genes are TRBV23-1 and TRBJ2-5; the table calls TRBD2, which could not be checked here. TRBV23-1 is labeled an ORF, and its function is uncertain. A total of 12 residues make up the CDR3, ends included.

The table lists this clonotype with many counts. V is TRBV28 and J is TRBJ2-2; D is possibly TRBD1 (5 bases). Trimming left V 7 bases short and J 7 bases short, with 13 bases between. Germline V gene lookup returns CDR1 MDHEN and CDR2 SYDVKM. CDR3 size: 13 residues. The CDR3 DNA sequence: TGTGCCAGCAATTGGGGCGGATACGGGGAGCTGTTTTTT. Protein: CASNWGGYGELFF. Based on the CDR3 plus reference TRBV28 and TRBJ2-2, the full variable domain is DVKVTQSSRYLVKRTGEKVFLECVQDMDHENMFWYRQDPGLGLRLIYFSYDVKMKEKGDIPEGYSVSREKKERFSLILESASTNQTSMYLCASNWGGYGELFFGEGSRLTVL.

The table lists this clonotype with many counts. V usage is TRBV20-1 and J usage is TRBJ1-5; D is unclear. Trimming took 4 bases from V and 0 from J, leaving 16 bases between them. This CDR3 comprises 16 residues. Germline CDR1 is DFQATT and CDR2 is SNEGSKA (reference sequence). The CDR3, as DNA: TGCAGTGCTATGGAGTTGTTGGGAATTAGCAATCAGCCCCAGCATTTT. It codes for CSAMELLGISNQPQHF.

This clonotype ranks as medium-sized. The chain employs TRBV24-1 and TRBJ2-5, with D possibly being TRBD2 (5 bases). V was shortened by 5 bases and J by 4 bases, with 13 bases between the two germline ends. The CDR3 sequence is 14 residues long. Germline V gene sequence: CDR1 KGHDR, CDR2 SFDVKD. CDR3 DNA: TGTGCCACCAGTGCTGGGAGCGCCATAGAGACCCAGTACTTC. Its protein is CATSAGSAIETQYF.

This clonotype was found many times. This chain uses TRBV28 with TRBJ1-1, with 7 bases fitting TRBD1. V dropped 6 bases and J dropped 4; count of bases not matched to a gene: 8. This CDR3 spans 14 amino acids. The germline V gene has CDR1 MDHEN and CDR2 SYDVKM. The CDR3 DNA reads TGTGCCAGCAGGCCCCGACGGACAGGCACTGAAGCTTTCTTT. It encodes CASRPRRTGTEAFF. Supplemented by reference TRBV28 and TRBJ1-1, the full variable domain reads DVKVTQSSRYLVKRTGEKVFLECVQDMDHENMFWYRQDPGLGLRLIYFSYDVKMKEKGDIPEGYSVSREKKERFSLILESASTNQTSMYLCASRPRRTGTEAFFGQGTRLTVV.

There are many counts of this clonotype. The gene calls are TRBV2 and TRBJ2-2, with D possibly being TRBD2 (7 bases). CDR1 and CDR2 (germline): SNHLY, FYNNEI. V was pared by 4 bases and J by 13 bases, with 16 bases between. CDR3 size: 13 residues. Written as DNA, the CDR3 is TGTGCCAGCAGTGCTCCGGCGGGGGCTACGCTGTTTTTT. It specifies CASSAPAGATLFF.

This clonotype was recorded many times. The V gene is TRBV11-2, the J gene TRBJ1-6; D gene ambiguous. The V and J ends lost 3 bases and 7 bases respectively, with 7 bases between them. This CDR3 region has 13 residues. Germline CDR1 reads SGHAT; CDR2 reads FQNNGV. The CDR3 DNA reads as TGTGCCAGCAGCTTCTTTCGGAATTCACCCCTCCACTTT. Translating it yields CASSFFRNSPLHF. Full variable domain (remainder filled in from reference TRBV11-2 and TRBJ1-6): EAGVAQSPRYKIIEKRQSVAFWCNPISGHATLYWYQQILGQGPKLLIQFQNNGVVDDSQLPKDRFSAERLKGVDSTLKIQPAKLEDSAVYLCASSFFRNSPLHFGNGTRLTVT.

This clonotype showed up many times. This CDR3 reads CSVEVWDRDFNEQFF. CDR3 DNA sequence: TGCAGCGTTGAAGTTTGGGACAGGGATTTCAATGAGCAGTTCTTC. The chain combines TRBV29-1 with TRBJ2-1; 9 nucleotides line up with TRBD1. The germline V gene has CDR1 SQVTM and CDR2 ANQGSEA. This CDR3 spans 15 amino acids. With V trimmed by 1 base and J by 6 bases, 7 bases remained unmatched.

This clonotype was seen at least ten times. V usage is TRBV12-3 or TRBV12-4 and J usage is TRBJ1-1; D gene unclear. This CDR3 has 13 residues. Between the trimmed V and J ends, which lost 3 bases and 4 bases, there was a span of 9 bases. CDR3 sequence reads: CASSFTGGTEAFF. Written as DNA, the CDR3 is TGTGCCAGCAGTTTCACGGGAGGCACTGAAGCTTTCTTT.

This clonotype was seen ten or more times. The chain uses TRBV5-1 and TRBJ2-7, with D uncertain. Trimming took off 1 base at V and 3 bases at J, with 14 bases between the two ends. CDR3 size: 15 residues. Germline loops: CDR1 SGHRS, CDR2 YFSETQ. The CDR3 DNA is TGCGCCAGCAGCTTGAGTGGGCTCTCCCTCTACGAGCAGTACTTC. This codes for CASSLSGLSLYEQYF.

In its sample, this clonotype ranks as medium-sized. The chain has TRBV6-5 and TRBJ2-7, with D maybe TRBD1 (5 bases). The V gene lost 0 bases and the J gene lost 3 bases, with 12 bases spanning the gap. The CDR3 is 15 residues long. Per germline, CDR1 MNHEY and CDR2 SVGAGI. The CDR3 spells CASSYSGRVGYEQYF. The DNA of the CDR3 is TGTGCCAGCAGTTACTCTGGCAGGGTAGGCTACGAGCAGTACTTC.

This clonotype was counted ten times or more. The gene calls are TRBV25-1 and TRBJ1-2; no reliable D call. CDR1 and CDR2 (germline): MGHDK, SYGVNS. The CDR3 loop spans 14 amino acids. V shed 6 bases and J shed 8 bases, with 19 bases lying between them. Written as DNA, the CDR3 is TGTGCCAGCAGAAAAACTGGACGGGGATTGGGCTACACCTTC. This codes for CASRKTGRGLGYTF.

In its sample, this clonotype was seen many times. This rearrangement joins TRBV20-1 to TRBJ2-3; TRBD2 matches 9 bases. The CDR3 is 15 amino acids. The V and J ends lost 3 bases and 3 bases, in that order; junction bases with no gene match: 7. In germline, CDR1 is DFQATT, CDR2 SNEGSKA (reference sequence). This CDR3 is CSARDVAGETDTQYF. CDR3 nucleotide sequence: TGCAGTGCTAGGGACGTAGCGGGGGAAACAGATACGCAGTATTTT.

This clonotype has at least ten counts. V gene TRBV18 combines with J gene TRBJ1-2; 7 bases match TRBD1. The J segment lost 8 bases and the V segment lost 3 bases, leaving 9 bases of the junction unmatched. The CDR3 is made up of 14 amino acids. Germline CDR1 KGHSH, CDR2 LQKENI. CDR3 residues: CASSPTGTVEGYTF. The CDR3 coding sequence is TGTGCCAGCTCACCCACCGGGACAGTGGAAGGCTACACCTTC.

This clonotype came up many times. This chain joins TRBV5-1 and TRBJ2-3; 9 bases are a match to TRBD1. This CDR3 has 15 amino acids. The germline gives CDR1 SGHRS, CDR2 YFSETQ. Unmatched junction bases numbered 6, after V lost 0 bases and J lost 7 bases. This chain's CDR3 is CASSLGTGAPHTQYF. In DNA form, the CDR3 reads TGCGCCAGCAGCTTGGGGACAGGGGCGCCTCATACGCAGTATTTT.

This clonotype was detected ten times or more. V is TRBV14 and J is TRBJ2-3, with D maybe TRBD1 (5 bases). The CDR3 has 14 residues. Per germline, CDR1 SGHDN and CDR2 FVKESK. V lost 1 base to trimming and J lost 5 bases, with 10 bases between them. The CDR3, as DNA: TGTGCCAGCAGCCAAGCCCTCACAGGAGATACGCAGTATTTT. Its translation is CASSQALTGDTQYF.

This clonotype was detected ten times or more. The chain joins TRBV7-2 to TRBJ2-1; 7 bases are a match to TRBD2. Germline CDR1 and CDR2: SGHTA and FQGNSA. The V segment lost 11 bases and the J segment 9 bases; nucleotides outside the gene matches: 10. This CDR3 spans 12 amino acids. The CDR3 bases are TGTGCCGGGAGGGGCGGACTGGGTGAGCAGTTCTTC. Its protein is CAGRGGLGEQFF. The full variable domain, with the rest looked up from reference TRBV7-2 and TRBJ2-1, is GAGVSQSPSNKVTEKGKDVELRCDPISGHTALYWYRQSLGQGLEFLIYFQGNSAPDKSGLPSDRFSAERTGGSVSTLTIQRTQQEDSAVYLCAGRGGLGEQFFGPGTRLTVL.

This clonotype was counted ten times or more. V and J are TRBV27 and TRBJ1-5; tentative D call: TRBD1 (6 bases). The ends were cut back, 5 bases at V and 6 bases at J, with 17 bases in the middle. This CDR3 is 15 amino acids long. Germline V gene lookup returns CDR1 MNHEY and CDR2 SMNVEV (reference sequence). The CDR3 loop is CASSAKQGISQPQHF. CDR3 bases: TGTGCCAGCAGTGCCAAACAGGGAATCAGTCAGCCCCAGCATTTT.

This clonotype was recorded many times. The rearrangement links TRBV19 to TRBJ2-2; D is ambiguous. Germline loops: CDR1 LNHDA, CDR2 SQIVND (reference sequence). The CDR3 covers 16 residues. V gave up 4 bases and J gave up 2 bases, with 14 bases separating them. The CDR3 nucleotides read TGTGCCAGTAGTACAATGCTGGGCCTTAACACCGGGGAGCTGTTTTTT. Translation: CASSTMLGLNTGELFF.